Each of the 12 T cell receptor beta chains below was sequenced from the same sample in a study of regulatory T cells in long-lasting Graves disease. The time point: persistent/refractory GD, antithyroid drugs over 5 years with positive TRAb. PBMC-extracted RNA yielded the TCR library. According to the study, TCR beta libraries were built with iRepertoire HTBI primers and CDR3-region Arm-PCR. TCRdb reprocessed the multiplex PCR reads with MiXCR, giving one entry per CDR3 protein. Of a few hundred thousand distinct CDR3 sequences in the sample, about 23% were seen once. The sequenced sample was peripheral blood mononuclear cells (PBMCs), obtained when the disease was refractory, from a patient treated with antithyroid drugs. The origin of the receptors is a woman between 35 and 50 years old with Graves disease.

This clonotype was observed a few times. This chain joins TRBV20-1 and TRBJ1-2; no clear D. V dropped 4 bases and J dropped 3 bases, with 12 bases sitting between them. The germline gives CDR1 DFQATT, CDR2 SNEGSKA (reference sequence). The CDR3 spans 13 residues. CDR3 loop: CSAKPKFHYGYTF. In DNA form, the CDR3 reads TGCAGTGCTAAACCGAAGTTTCACTATGGCTACACCTTC.

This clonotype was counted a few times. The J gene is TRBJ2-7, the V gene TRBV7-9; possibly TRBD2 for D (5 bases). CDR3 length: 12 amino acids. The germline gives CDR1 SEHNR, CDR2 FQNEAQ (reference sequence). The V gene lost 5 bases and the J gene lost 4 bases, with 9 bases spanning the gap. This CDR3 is CASSRGIYEQYF. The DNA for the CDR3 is TGTGCCAGCAGCCGGGGTATATACGAGCAGTACTTC.

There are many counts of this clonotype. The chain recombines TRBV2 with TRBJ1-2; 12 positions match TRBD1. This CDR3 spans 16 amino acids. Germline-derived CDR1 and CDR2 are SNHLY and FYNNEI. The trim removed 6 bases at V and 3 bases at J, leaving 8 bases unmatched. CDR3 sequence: CASRDGTGGLDYGYTF. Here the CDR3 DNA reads TGTGCCAGCAGGGATGGGACAGGGGGCTTAGACTATGGCTACACCTTC. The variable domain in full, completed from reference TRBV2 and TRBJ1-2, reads EPEVTQTPSHQVTQMGQEVILRCVPISNHLYFYWYRQILGQKVEFLVSFYNNEISEKSEIFDDQFSVERPDGSNFTLKIRSTKLEDSAMYFCASRDGTGGLDYGYTFGSGTRLTVV.

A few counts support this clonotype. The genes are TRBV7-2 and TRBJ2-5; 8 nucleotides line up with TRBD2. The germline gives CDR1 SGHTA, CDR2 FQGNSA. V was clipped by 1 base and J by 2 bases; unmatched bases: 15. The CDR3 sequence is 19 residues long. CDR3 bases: TGTGCCAGCAGCTTAGGGGTGGTAGGGCTAGCGGGTCGACAAGAGACCCAGTACTTC. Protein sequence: CASSLGVVGLAGRQETQYF.

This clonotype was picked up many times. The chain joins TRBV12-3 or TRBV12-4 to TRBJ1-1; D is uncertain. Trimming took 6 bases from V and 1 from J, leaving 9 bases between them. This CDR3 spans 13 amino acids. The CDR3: CASSRLGNTEAFF. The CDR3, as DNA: TGTGCCAGCAGCCGACTGGGGAACACTGAAGCTTTCTTT.

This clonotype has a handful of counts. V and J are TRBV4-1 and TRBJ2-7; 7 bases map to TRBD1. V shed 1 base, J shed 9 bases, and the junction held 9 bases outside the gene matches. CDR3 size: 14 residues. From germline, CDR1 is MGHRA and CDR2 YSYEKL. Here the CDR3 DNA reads TGCGCCAGCAGCCAAGGCTTTACAGGGGTGCGGCAGTACTTC. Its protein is CASSQGFTGVRQYF.

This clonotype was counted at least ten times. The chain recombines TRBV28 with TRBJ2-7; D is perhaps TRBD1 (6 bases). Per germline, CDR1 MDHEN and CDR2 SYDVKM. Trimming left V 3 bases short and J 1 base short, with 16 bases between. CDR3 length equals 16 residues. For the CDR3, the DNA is TGTGCCAGCAGTTTCGTGACAGGAGCCTATTCCTACGAGCAGTACTTC. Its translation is CASSFVTGAYSYEQYF.

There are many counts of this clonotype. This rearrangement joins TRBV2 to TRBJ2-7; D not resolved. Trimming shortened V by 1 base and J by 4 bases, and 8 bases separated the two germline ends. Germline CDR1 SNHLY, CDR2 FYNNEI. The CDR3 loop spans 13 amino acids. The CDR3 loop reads CASSEGAQYEQYF. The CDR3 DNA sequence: TGTGCCAGCAGTGAAGGGGCCCAATACGAGCAGTACTTC.

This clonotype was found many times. The CDR3 spells CASSAPTVESRNTIYF. The CDR3 nucleotides read TGTGCCAGCAGCGCCCCGACGGTAGAGTCGAGGAACACCATATATTTT. The chain uses TRBV12-3 or TRBV12-4 and TRBJ1-3; D unclear. Trimming cost V 6 bases and J 7 bases, with 22 bases left between them. The CDR3 extends over 16 amino acids.

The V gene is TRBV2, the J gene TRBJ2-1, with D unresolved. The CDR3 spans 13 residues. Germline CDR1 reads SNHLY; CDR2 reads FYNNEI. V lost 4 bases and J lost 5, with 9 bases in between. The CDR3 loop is CASSGYRDNEQFF. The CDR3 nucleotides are TGTGCCAGCAGTGGATATAGGGACAATGAGCAGTTCTTC.

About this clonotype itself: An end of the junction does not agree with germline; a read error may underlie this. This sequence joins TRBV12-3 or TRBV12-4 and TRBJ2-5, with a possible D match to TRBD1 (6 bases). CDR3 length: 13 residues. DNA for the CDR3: TGTGTCAGCAGCACAGGGAACCCGGAGACCCAGTACTTC. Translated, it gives CVSSTGNPETQYF.

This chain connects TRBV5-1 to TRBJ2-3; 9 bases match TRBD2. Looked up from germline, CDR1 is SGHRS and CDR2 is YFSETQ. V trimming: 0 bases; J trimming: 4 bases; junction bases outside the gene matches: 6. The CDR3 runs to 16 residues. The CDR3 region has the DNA TGCGCCAGCAGCTTGGACCTTGGCGGGAGGGCAGATACGCAGTATTTT. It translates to CASSLDLGGRADTQYF.